The clone carrying this TCR beta chain was seen repeatedly, ten times or more. Germline V gene sequence: CDR1 SQVTM, CDR2 ANQGSEA. V lost 3 bases and J lost 0, with 11 bases in between. The CDR3 sequence is 14 residues long. Sample-barcoded 5' priming and a J-beta primer mix drove a second PCR of about 6 to 11 cycles. One entry per CDR3 protein, called by TCRdb with MiXCR from the 5' RACE reads. Of 1.5 million to 2 million distinct CDR3 sequences listed, 28% are singletons. The entry originates in a study of blood T cells in healthy people across ages. The sequence came from a woman in her 30s in good health. The chain uses TRBV29-1 and TRBJ2-5, with D possibly TRBD1 on 5 matching bases. Sequencing used blood. In nucleotides, the CDR3 is TGCAGCGTTGACCTCAGGGTGGACCAAGAGACCCAGTACTTC. Its translation: CSVDLRVDQETQYF.